This T cell receptor beta chain was captured in a study of blood T cells in healthy people across ages. There are 11 residues in the CDR3. Per germline, CDR1 ENHRY and CDR2 SYGVKD. Trimming removed 1 base at V and 8 bases at J, with 5 bases between. Study-wide results and caveats: A roughly linear fall in TCR beta diversity per million T cells was seen with increasing age.

Isolating PBMCs gave at least 6 million of these cells per sample. Total RNA was extracted at no less than 6 micrograms per sample. A second PCR, run for roughly 7 to 12 cycles, used a sample-barcoded 5' primer plus a J-beta primer mix. TCRdb processed the 5' RACE reads anew with MiXCR; each CDR3 protein has one entry. The profile shows around 690,000 distinct CDR3 sequences, roughly 58% of them singletons. This clonotype came up many times. What it recognizes is unknown. V gene TRBV10-3 combines with J gene TRBJ1-1; no clear D gene. The clonotype comes from a man in his sixties in good health. Sequenced material: blood. Here the CDR3 reads CAISEFSEAFF. In DNA, the CDR3 is TGTGCCATCAGTGAGTTCTCCGAAGCTTTCTTT.